A single sample is the source of the 28 T cell receptor beta chains below, sequenced in a study of shared clonotypes between healthy human individuals. Profiled with immunoSEQ multiplex PCR; TCRdb holds only in-frame clones, not every one. The sample lists about 1.1 million clones, 70% to 85% occurring once. Sequencing was done on a sample of memory CD4+ T cells from PBMCs. Subset denoted: CD45RA-negative fraction. These receptors came from a man between 18 and 29 years old in good health. Some clones in this sample may be carry-over from other donors' samples.

About this clone itself: Other DNA sequences in this sample translate to the same CDR3. This sequence joins TRBV5-1 and TRBJ2-1; 8 bases agree with TRBD2. This CDR3 has 16 residues. The V gene's germline CDR1 is SGHRS and CDR2 YFSETQ. V lost 0 bases, J lost 2 bases, and 4 bases stayed unmatched. Here the CDR3 reads CASSLVAGGPYNEQFF. CDR3 DNA sequence: TGCGCCAGCAGCTTGGTGGCGGGAGGCCCCTACAATGAGCAGTTCTTC. Using reference TRBV5-1 and TRBJ2-1 for the parts outside the CDR3, the full variable domain is KAGVTQTPRYLIKTRGQQVTLSCSPISGHRSVSWYQQTPGQGLQFLFEYFSETQRNKGNFPGRFSGRQFSNSRSEMNVSTLELGDSALYLCASSLVAGGPYNEQFFGPGTRLTVL.

This chain uses TRBV5-6 with TRBJ2-1; 9 bases are a match to TRBD2. This CDR3 comprises 16 residues. The junction had 10 bases not matched to a gene; V was cut back by 3 bases and J by 6 bases. Per the germline V gene, CDR1 is SGHDT and CDR2 is YYEEEE. The CDR3, as DNA: TGTGCCAGCAGCTGGGTCCTAGCGGGACCAACCAATGAGCAGTTCTTC. Amino acid sequence: CASSWVLAGPTNEQFF. The entire variable domain, with the rest obtained from reference TRBV5-6 and TRBJ2-1, is as follows: DAGVTQSPTHLIKTRGQQVTLRCSPKSGHDTVSWYQQALGQGPQFIFQYYEEEERQRGNFPDRFSGHQFPNYSSELNVNALLLGDSALYLCASSWVLAGPTNEQFFGPGTRLTVL.

On this clone: This may be a read error: a much more frequent sequence differs by one nucleotide. This CDR3 is also generated by other DNA sequences in the sample. The chain has TRBV7-6 and TRBJ2-5; D is undetermined. Germline CDR1 reads SGHVS; CDR2 reads FNYEAQ. V was pared by 4 bases and J by 4 bases, with 4 bases between. This CDR3 has 11 amino acids. DNA for the CDR3: TGTGCCAGCAGCTCAGGAGAGACCCAGTACTTC. Protein sequence: CASSSGETQYF.

This chain connects TRBV2 to TRBJ1-4, with 7 bases that match TRBD1. Germline-derived CDR1 and CDR2 are SNHLY and FYNNEI. This CDR3 is 15 amino acids long. V gave up 5 bases and J gave up 3 bases; unmatched junction bases: 6. In DNA, the CDR3 is TGTGCCAGCAGTACCCGGACAGGTCCTAATGAAAAACTGTTTTTT. It specifies CASSTRTGPNEKLFF.

The gene calls are TRBV5-1 and TRBJ1-1, with no clear D. CDR1 and CDR2 (germline): SGHRS, YFSETQ. V lost 3 bases and J 1 base, leaving 13 bases between the germline ends. The CDR3 totals 15 residues. CDR3 residues: CASSWGDKGNTEAFF. The CDR3 DNA is TGCGCCAGCAGCTGGGGAGACAAGGGGAACACTGAAGCTTTCTTT.

V and J are TRBV30 and TRBJ2-7; 7 bases align to TRBD2. Trimming took 1 base from V and 5 from J; bases not matched to a gene: 8. Germline V gene data show CDR1 as GTSNPN and CDR2 as SVGIG (reference sequence). The CDR3 is made up of 14 amino acids. CDR3 nucleotide sequence: TGTGCCTGGAGTGCGGGGAGGGTTGGAAACGAGCAGTACTTC. It codes for CAWSAGRVGNEQYF.

The chain carries TRBV11-2 and TRBJ2-7, with D possibly TRBD2 on 5 matching bases. Germline CDR1 is SGHAT and CDR2 is FQNNGV. Trimming removed 8 bases from V and 2 bases from J, with 7 bases in between. This CDR3 spans 11 amino acids. In DNA, the CDR3 is TGTGCCAGCGGGAGAGCCTACGAGCAGTACTTC. Translated, it gives CASGRAYEQYF. Full variable domain (outside the CDR3, taken from reference TRBV11-2 and TRBJ2-7): EAGVAQSPRYKIIEKRQSVAFWCNPISGHATLYWYQQILGQGPKLLIQFQNNGVVDDSQLPKDRFSAERLKGVDSTLKIQPAKLEDSAVYLCASGRAYEQYFGPGTRLTVT.

The chain is built from TRBV7-3 and TRBJ1-4; TRBD1 matches at 7 bases. This CDR3 is built from 15 residues. V dropped 2 bases and J dropped 4; count of bases not matched to a gene: 4. Germline assignment: CDR1 SGHTA and CDR2 FQGTGA. The CDR3 protein is CASSLGGTVNEKLFF. The CDR3 nucleotides are TGTGCCAGCAGCTTAGGCGGGACAGTTAATGAAAAACTGTTTTTT.

In the case of this clone: Other nucleotide sequences in the sample specify the same CDR3. This chain uses TRBV4-2 with TRBJ2-3; D gene ambiguous. Trimming removed 2 bases at V and 0 bases at J, with 3 bases between. CDR1 LGHNA and CDR2 YNFKEQ come from the germline V gene. The CDR3 has 13 residues. CDR3 DNA sequence: TGTGCCAGCAGCCAACAGAGCACAGATACGCAGTATTTT. This sequence encodes CASSQQSTDTQYF.

Regarding this clone: This is likely an artifact of a read error, given a far larger clone one base away. In the same sample, other DNA sequences code for this CDR3. The chain couples TRBV29-1 to TRBJ2-7; D possibly uses TRBD1 or TRBD2 (6 bases each). Between the trimmed V and J ends, which lost 6 bases and 2 bases, there was a span of 17 bases. Per the germline V gene, CDR1 is SQVTM and CDR2 is ANQGSEA. This CDR3 spans 14 amino acids. CDR3 protein: CSVGAGREPYEQYF. The CDR3 DNA reads as TGCAGCGTGGGGGCGGGGCGGGAACCCTACGAGCAGTACTTC.

This clone was counted many times. The chain joins TRBV7-2 to TRBJ1-2; 9 bases match TRBD1. CDR3 length: 19 amino acids. V lost 6 bases, J lost 4 bases, and 21 bases stayed unmatched. Germline CDR1 and CDR2: SGHTA and FQGNSA. CDR3 protein: CASSLRPHSGTGTSYGYTF. Written as DNA, the CDR3 is TGTGCCAGCAGTTTACGACCGCACTCCGGGACAGGGACCTCCTATGGCTACACCTTC.

The genes are TRBV28 and TRBJ2-7; 8 positions match TRBD1. The CDR3 extends over 14 amino acids. J gave up 2 bases and V 6 bases, and 6 bases lay outside the gene matches. Per the germline V gene, CDR1 is MDHEN and CDR2 is SYDVKM. CDR3 nucleotides: TGTGCCAGCAGCCCGGGACAGGACACCTACGAGCAGTACTTC. Translating it yields CASSPGQDTYEQYF.

This clone has at least ten counts. The chain uses TRBV29-1 and TRBJ1-2, with D perhaps matching TRBD1 (6 bases). The CDR3 has 16 amino acids. Germline CDR1 reads SQVTM; CDR2 reads ANQGSEA. Deletions cut 4 bases from V and 3 bases from J, with 21 bases between. The CDR3 nucleotides are TGCAGCGTTGGGTTTTTTTATCAGGGGCTACACTATGGCTACACCTTC. Protein: CSVGFFYQGLHYGYTF.

CDR3 sequence reads: CASSLAGNSNQPQHF. The CDR3 DNA is TGTGCCAGCAGCTTAGCCGGGAATAGCAATCAGCCCCAGCATTTT. The chain combines TRBV7-8 with TRBJ1-5; D remains ambiguous. With 0 bases removed from V and 0 bases from J, the gap between germline ends came to 6 bases. CDR1 and CDR2 (germline): SGHVS, FQNEAQ. This CDR3 contains 15 residues.

For this clone: Other DNA sequences from this sample encode an identical CDR3 as well. The chain recombines TRBV7-9 with TRBJ1-1; tentatively, D is TRBD1 (6 bases). The germline V gene has CDR1 SEHNR and CDR2 FQNEAQ (reference sequence). The V and J ends lost 8 bases and 1 base respectively, with 8 bases between them. The CDR3 has 12 amino acids. The DNA of the CDR3 is TGTGCCAGCCGGGACACGAACACTGAAGCTTTCTTT. Translation gives CASRDTNTEAFF.

On this clone itself: The same CDR3 is also encoded by other DNA sequences in this sample. The J gene is TRBJ2-7, the V gene TRBV28, with D possibly TRBD1 on 5 matching bases. V lost 6 bases to trimming and J lost 2 bases, with 8 bases between them. The CDR3 is 12 residues long. Per the germline V gene, CDR1 is MDHEN and CDR2 is SYDVKM. CDR3 in amino acids: CASRSGTYEQYF. In DNA, the CDR3 is TGTGCCAGCAGATCAGGGACCTACGAGCAGTACTTC.

For the CDR3, the DNA is TGTGCCAGCAGCCTTGGGCACGCTGAAAAACTGTTTTTT. It is translated as CASSLGHAEKLFF. The genes are TRBV7-4 and TRBJ1-4; D is unclear. The CDR3 is 13 amino acids. V was clipped by 5 bases and J by 7 bases, with 11 bases between them. Germline CDR1 reads SGHVT; CDR2 reads SQSDAQ.

The V call is TRBV29-1, the J call TRBJ2-1, with TRBD1 matching 7 bases. Germline V CDR1 and CDR2: SQVTM, ANQGSEA. This CDR3 has 14 residues. The V and J ends lost 4 bases and 0 bases, in that order; junction bases with no gene match: 3. The CDR3 DNA is TGCAGCGTTGGGACAGGTTACTCCTACAATGAGCAGTTCTTC. The encoded protein is CSVGTGYSYNEQFF.

The genes are TRBV9 and TRBJ2-3; D ambiguous. From germline, CDR1 is SGDLS and CDR2 YYNGEE. V was pared by 0 bases and J by 3 bases, with 11 bases between. The CDR3 runs 15 residues. This CDR3 is CASSVAPSRTDTQYF. CDR3 coding DNA: TGTGCCAGCAGCGTAGCCCCCTCTAGGACAGATACGCAGTATTTT.

The chain employs TRBV19 and TRBJ1-5; 9 bases fit TRBD1. Germline V gene data show CDR1 as LNHDA and CDR2 as SQIVND (reference sequence). Trimming removed 7 bases from V and 0 bases from J; junction bases left unmatched: 4. The CDR3 extends over 15 amino acids. The CDR3 sequence is CASNQDRGSNQPQHF. DNA of the CDR3: TGTGCCAGTAATCAGGACAGGGGTAGCAATCAGCCCCAGCATTTT.

The rearrangement joins TRBV28 to TRBJ2-1; D is undetermined. From germline, CDR1 is MDHEN and CDR2 SYDVKM. V gave up 5 bases and J gave up 6 bases, with 11 bases separating them. This CDR3 region has 13 residues. The CDR3 coding sequence is TGTGCCAGCAGTACGCGCAATGGCAATGAGCAGTTCTTC. As protein: CASSTRNGNEQFF.

The chain employs TRBV18 and TRBJ2-6; D gene ambiguous. The CDR3 length is 16 residues. The ends were cut back, 3 bases at V and 1 base at J, with 10 bases in the middle. CDR1 KGHSH and CDR2 LQKENI come from the germline V gene. This chain's CDR3 is CASSPTGASGANVLTF. The CDR3 DNA reads as TGTGCCAGCTCACCCACCGGCGCGTCTGGGGCCAACGTCCTGACTTTC.

J is TRBJ1-1 and V is TRBV18; D ambiguous. The V gene's germline CDR1 is KGHSH and CDR2 LQKENI. The length of the CDR3 is 13 residues. V lost 1 base and J 5 bases, leaving 8 bases between the germline ends. The CDR3 spells CASSPLSRTEAFF. The CDR3 DNA sequence: TGTGCCAGCTCACCACTTTCACGGACTGAAGCTTTCTTT.

The V call is TRBV5-1, the J call TRBJ2-3, with D uncertain. This CDR3 spans 15 amino acids. V was shortened by 6 bases and J by 0 bases, with 14 bases between the two germline ends. From germline, CDR1 is SGHRS and CDR2 YFSETQ. CDR3 DNA: TGCGCCAGCAATCCCAACAGCCCCAGCACAGATACGCAGTATTTT. Protein product: CASNPNSPSTDTQYF.

CDR3 sequence: CASSVSLAKNIQYF. The CDR3 bases are TGTGCCAGCAGCGTGTCCCTAGCCAAAAACATTCAGTACTTC. V gene TRBV9 combines with J gene TRBJ2-4, with D unclear. Trimming took off 2 bases at V and 0 bases at J, with 6 bases between the two ends. CDR1 and CDR2 (germline): SGDLS, YYNGEE. The CDR3 runs to 14 residues.

A few counts support this clone. V gene TRBV4-1 combines with J gene TRBJ2-2, with D possibly matching TRBD1 (6 bases). From germline, CDR1 is MGHRA and CDR2 YSYEKL. V was clipped by 6 bases and J by 4 bases, with 18 bases between them. This CDR3 is built from 16 residues. For the CDR3, the DNA is TGCGCCAGCAGTCGAACCTGGACAGAAGCCACCGGGGAGCTGTTTTTT. It specifies CASSRTWTEATGELFF.

The genes are TRBV5-6 and TRBJ1-3; D not certain. V gave up 3 bases and J gave up 0 bases, with 7 bases separating them. This CDR3 has 14 residues. Germline V gives CDR1 SGHDT, CDR2 YYEEEE. CDR3 region: CASSWPGSGNTIYF. The CDR3 DNA reads TGTGCCAGCAGCTGGCCAGGCTCTGGAAACACCATATATTTT.

The chain carries TRBV28 and TRBJ2-4; D gene ambiguous. Trimming removed 4 bases from V and 0 bases from J, with 13 bases in between. CDR1 is MDHEN, CDR2 SYDVKM, per germline. The CDR3 is 16 amino acids. CDR3: CASSSLYALAKNIQYF. The CDR3, as DNA: TGTGCCAGCAGTTCGCTCTACGCGTTAGCCAAAAACATTCAGTACTTC.